These 10 T cell receptor beta chains originate from one sample sequenced in a study of shared clonotypes between healthy human individuals. Here immunoSEQ multiplex PCR was the method, and the copy in TCRdb shows in-frame clones only, minus some. This table has about 770,000 clones, around 70% appearing once. Sequencing used memory CD4+ T cells sorted from blood. The subset was: CD45RA-negative fraction. These TCRs come from a woman in her 30s in good health.

The J gene is TRBJ1-2, the V gene TRBV5-6; D is undetermined. Trimming stripped 4 bases from V and 4 bases from J, with 11 bases between. In germline, CDR1 is SGHDT, CDR2 YYEEEE. The CDR3 spans 13 residues. The CDR3, as DNA: TGTGCCAGCAGCAAGGATGGAGGCTATGGCTACACCTTC. This gives the protein CASSKDGGYGYTF.

The chain uses TRBV30 and TRBJ2-5, with D perhaps matching TRBD1 (5 bases). The V end was cut by 8 bases, the J end by 3 bases, with 16 bases between. Germline values: CDR1 GTSNPN, CDR2 SVGIG (reference sequence). CDR3 length: 13 amino acids. The CDR3 sequence is CAQRPAGKETQYF. The CDR3 region has the DNA TGTGCCCAGCGTCCAGCAGGGAAAGAGACCCAGTACTTC.

With respect to this clone: Other DNA sequences in the same sample also yield this CDR3. This sequence joins TRBV7-9 and TRBJ1-2, with 8 bases fitting TRBD1. The CDR3 is 13 residues long. Germline loops: CDR1 SEHNR, CDR2 FQNEAQ (reference sequence). The junction had 3 bases not matched to a gene; V was cut back by 4 bases and J by 5 bases. The CDR3 region is CASSSGQGYGYTF. DNA for the CDR3: TGTGCCAGCAGCTCCGGACAGGGATATGGCTACACCTTC.

This sequence joins TRBV4-1 and TRBJ1-2, with 7 bases fitting TRBD1. From germline, CDR1 is MGHRA and CDR2 YSYEKL. This CDR3 region has 17 residues. The V and J ends lost 5 bases and 8 bases, in that order; junction bases with no gene match: 20. CDR3 in amino acids: CASSFGRTGPGKEGYTF. Here the CDR3 DNA reads TGCGCCAGCAGCTTCGGGAGGACAGGCCCAGGCAAGGAAGGCTACACCTTC.

This clone has just one count. The CDR3: CASSRERDSYNEQFF. In DNA form, the CDR3 reads TGTGCCAGCAGCCGAGAGCGGGACTCCTACAATGAGCAGTTCTTC. J is TRBJ2-1 and V is TRBV7-2; 7 bases map to TRBD2. With V trimmed by 5 bases and J by 0 bases, 4 bases remained unmatched. Per germline, CDR1 SGHTA and CDR2 FQGNSA. The CDR3 loop spans 15 amino acids.

Written as DNA, the CDR3 is TGTGCCAGCTCACCAGCCAGAAATGAAAAACTGTTTTTT. This translates into CASSPARNEKLFF. This chain joins TRBV18 and TRBJ1-4; D call uncertain. This CDR3 comprises 13 residues. CDR1 is KGHSH, CDR2 LQKENI, per germline. The V end was cut by 2 bases, the J end by 5 bases, with 6 bases between. Variable domain in full (rest from reference TRBV18 and TRBJ1-4): NAGVMQNPRHLVRRRGQEARLRCSPMKGHSHVYWYRQLPEEGLKFMVYLQKENIIDESGMPKERFSAEFPKEGPSILRIQQVVRGDSAAYFCASSPARNEKLFFGSGTQLSVL.

This chain joins TRBV28 and TRBJ1-5, with a possible D match to TRBD1 (5 bases). The ends were cut back, 3 bases at V and 7 bases at J, with 16 bases in the middle. Germline V lookup: CDR1 MDHEN, CDR2 SYDVKM. The CDR3 runs 15 residues. Here the CDR3 DNA reads TGTGCCAGCAGTTTTTTGGGGGAGGGAGGACAGCCCCAGCATTTT. This sequence encodes CASSFLGEGGQPQHF.

A few counts support this clone. The chain is built from TRBV11-2 and TRBJ2-5; 9 bases are a match to TRBD1. J lost 4 bases, V lost 5 bases, and 11 bases had no gene match. The germline V gene has CDR1 SGHAT and CDR2 FQNNGV. The CDR3 length is 16 residues. The CDR3 nucleotides are TGTGCCAGCAGCCCCAAAACAGGGGGCGGATCAGAGACCCAGTACTTC. It is translated as CASSPKTGGGSETQYF.

The chain links TRBV5-1 to TRBJ2-3; 8 positions match TRBD2. After removal of 1 base from V and 3 bases from J, the junction contained 4 bases not matched to a gene. Germline assignment: CDR1 SGHRS and CDR2 YFSETQ. The CDR3 runs to 15 residues. In DNA form, the CDR3 reads TGCGCCAGCAGCTTGCTCGGGAGGGGGACAGATACGCAGTATTTT. Its protein is CASSLLGRGTDTQYF.

This clone came up a few times. This chain links TRBV7-8 with TRBJ1-1; D call uncertain. Germline V gene lookup returns CDR1 SGHVS and CDR2 FQNEAQ. This CDR3 spans 13 amino acids. Trimming removed 5 bases from V and 1 base from J, with 8 bases in between. This chain's CDR3 is CASSMTQNTEAFF. DNA of the CDR3: TGTGCCAGCAGCATGACACAGAACACTGAAGCTTTCTTT.